The present T cell receptor (beta chain) was sequenced within a study of T cells in localized non-small cell lung cancer. TCRdb's table, derived via immunoSEQ multiplex PCR, lists solely in-frame clones and lacks some. The sample has approximately 88,000 clones, approximately 91% seen once. Germline values: CDR1 SGHNT, CDR2 YYREEE (reference sequence). V was cut by 2 bases and J by 10 bases, with 7 bases left in between. The CDR3 contains 11 residues. Study-wide results and caveats: A median of about 60 of the top 100 tumor clones appeared in adjacent lung, which was paired and uninvolved. T cell clonality was highest in uninvolved adjacent lung, above tumor. Elevated blood T cell density was associated with longer overall survival.

In regard to this clone: Its antigen is currently unknown.

J is TRBJ2-1 and V is TRBV5-4; D is ambiguous. The receptor was derived from a woman between 40 and 69 years old with stage II squamous cell lung carcinoma. The sequences come from PBMCs, collected before any cancer treatment. DNA of the CDR3: TGTGCCAGCAGCTTAAAAGAGGAGCAGTTCTTC. This sequence encodes CASSLKEEQFF.